The TCR beta chain described here comes from a study of vaccination and CD4 T cells after COVID-19. As for the study in general: The study drew post-COVID samples a median roughly 110 days after diagnosis (range 35 to 161). The cells were exposed to overlapping spike peptides originating from SARS-CoV-2, HCoV-NL63, HCoV-OC43 and HCoV-229E for stimulation.

Treatment defined: roughly 10-day PBMC culture with coronavirus spike peptide pools or control peptides (ViraFEST assay). CD4+ T cells of the unexposed donor were collected before the COVID-19 pandemic (2011-2018). Researchers used the Oncomine TCR Beta short-read assay to sequence DNA from cultured CD4+ T cells. TCRdb re-derived calls from the PCR reads in MiXCR, one entry per CDR3 protein. Here the sample spans some 10,000 distinct CDR3 sequences, less than 70% being singletons. Deletions cut 3 bases from V and 0 bases from J, with 6 bases between. Germline V CDR1 and CDR2: DFQATT, SNEGSKA (reference sequence). This CDR3 is built from 13 residues. This clonotype was observed a single time. Its antigen remains unknown.

This TCR came from a human donor in good health. The V call is TRBV20-1, the J call TRBJ1-3; D gene unclear. Specimen: CD4+ T cells from blood, cultured in vitro. CDR3 region: CSASLLSGNTIYF. CDR3 bases: TGCAGTGCTAGCTTACTCTCTGGAAACACCATATATTTT.